These T cell receptor beta chains were read from a single sample in a study of cytomegalovirus exposure and HLA in healthy donors. Libraries were prepared by immunoSEQ multiplex PCR; TCRdb keeps only in-frame clonotypes and omits some of them. The table has roughly 250,000 clones, 75% to 85% seen once; the top ten hold 0.3%. The sample taken for sequencing was PBMCs. The origin of the receptors is a girl aged 2-10 years in good health and CMV-seronegative. Both conserved end residues are part of each CDR3. Fields, in order: clone size, J gene, D gene, V gene, CDR3 DNA, CDR3 protein. D genes are given only for firm matches. Clone size appears in some rows only: once, few, many, or a class for an expanded clone.

abundance: NA; j_gene: TRBJ1-2; d_gene: TRBD1; v_gene: TRBV28; CDR3nt: TGTGCCAGCAGCGACACAGGGGGCGCAGGCTACACCTTC; CDR3aa: CASSDTGGAGYTF
abundance: NA; j_gene: TRBJ1-3; d_gene: NA; v_gene: TRBV10-2; CDR3nt: TGCGCCAGCAGTGGGACAGAAGAGGACACCATATATTTT; CDR3aa: CASSGTEEDTIYF
abundance: few; j_gene: TRBJ1-3; d_gene: NA; v_gene: TRBV6-1; CDR3nt: TGTGCCAGCAGTGAAAGAGCGCGCGGTGGAAACACCATATATTTT; CDR3aa: CASSERARGGNTIYF
abundance: NA; j_gene: TRBJ1-2; d_gene: NA; v_gene: TRBV27; CDR3nt: TGTGCCAGCAGTTTCGGAGGAAGCTATGGCTACACCTTC; CDR3aa: CASSFGGSYGYTF
abundance: NA; j_gene: TRBJ1-6; d_gene: TRBD1; v_gene: TRBV18; CDR3nt: TGTGCCAGCTCATTACGACAGGGCAGTTCACCCCTCCACTTT; CDR3aa: CASSLRQGSSPLHF
abundance: NA; j_gene: TRBJ1-2; d_gene: NA; v_gene: TRBV7-6; CDR3nt: TGTGCCAGCAGCCCACAGAGCCTTGGCCCCTATGGCTACACCTTC; CDR3aa: CASSPQSLGPYGYTF
abundance: once; j_gene: TRBJ1-2; d_gene: NA; v_gene: TRBV7-2; CDR3nt: TGTGCCAGCAGCCCAGTGGGGAGGGGCCGTGACTATGGCTACACCTTC; CDR3aa: CASSPVGRGRDYGYTF
abundance: NA; j_gene: TRBJ2-2; d_gene: NA; v_gene: TRBV13; CDR3nt: TGTGCCAGCAGCTTAGCCCCCCAGGGTAGGGCCATAAACACCGGGGAGCTGTTTTTT; CDR3aa: CASSLAPQGRAINTGELFF
abundance: few; j_gene: TRBJ2-1; d_gene: TRBD2; v_gene: TRBV6-6; CDR3nt: TGTGCCAGCAGTGGCCGCCTAGCGGGTGCTATAAATGAGCAGTTCTTC; CDR3aa: CASSGRLAGAINEQFF
abundance: few; j_gene: TRBJ2-3; d_gene: TRBD2; v_gene: TRBV15; CDR3nt: TGTGCCACCAGTCTAGGGACTAGCGGGAGCGTAACAGATACGCAGTATTTT; CDR3aa: CATSLGTSGSVTDTQYF
abundance: NA; j_gene: TRBJ1-2; d_gene: TRBD1; v_gene: TRBV29-1; CDR3nt: TGCAGCGTTGAAGGTAATACAGGGGAGGCTAACTATGGCTACACCTTC; CDR3aa: CSVEGNTGEANYGYTF
abundance: few; j_gene: TRBJ1-5; d_gene: NA; v_gene: TRBV6-6; CDR3nt: TGTGCCAGCAGGCCGGGTAGACAGATTGATCAGCCCCAGCATTTT; CDR3aa: CASRPGRQIDQPQHF
abundance: NA; j_gene: TRBJ2-5; d_gene: NA; v_gene: TRBV7-7; CDR3nt: TGTGCCAGCAGCTTAGACTCCCAACAAGAGACCCAGTACTTC; CDR3aa: CASSLDSQQETQYF
abundance: NA; j_gene: TRBJ1-5; d_gene: NA; v_gene: TRBV30; CDR3nt: TGTGCCTGGAGTGTACGCGCTAATCAGCCCCAGCATTTT; CDR3aa: CAWSVRANQPQHF
abundance: NA; j_gene: TRBJ2-1; d_gene: TRBD1; v_gene: TRBV6-5; CDR3nt: TGTGCCAGCAGTTACACACCGGGACAGGGGGCCAATGAGCAGTTCTTC; CDR3aa: CASSYTPGQGANEQFF
abundance: once; j_gene: TRBJ1-4; d_gene: NA; v_gene: TRBV5-4; CDR3nt: TGTGCCAGCAGCCGAGGGCCTAATGAAAAACTGTTTTTT; CDR3aa: CASSRGPNEKLFF
abundance: NA; j_gene: TRBJ2-1; d_gene: NA; v_gene: TRBV27; CDR3nt: TGTGCCAGCAAGACGATTACGGGAACCTTCATCTATGAGCAGTTCTTC; CDR3aa: CASKTITGTFIYEQFF
abundance: NA; j_gene: TRBJ1-1; d_gene: TRBD1; v_gene: TRBV30; CDR3nt: TGTGCCTGGAGTTCAGGACAGGGGGCGACTGAAGCTTTCTTT; CDR3aa: CAWSSGQGATEAFF
abundance: few; j_gene: TRBJ2-3; d_gene: NA; v_gene: TRBV9; CDR3nt: TGTGCCAGCACTGGGGGCGCTCCTTACACAGATACGCAGTATTTT; CDR3aa: CASTGGAPYTDTQYF
abundance: NA; j_gene: TRBJ2-2; d_gene: NA; v_gene: TRBV21-1; CDR3nt: TGTGCCAGCAGCAAAGGGTCCAACCAAGCGGGAGCGAACACCGGGGAGCTGTTTTTT; CDR3aa: CASSKGSNQAGANTGELFF
abundance: NA; j_gene: TRBJ2-7; d_gene: NA; v_gene: TRBV5-4; CDR3nt: TGTGCCAGCAGCTTGGGGGGCTCCCACGAGCAGTACTTC; CDR3aa: CASSLGGSHEQYF
abundance: few; j_gene: TRBJ1-4; d_gene: TRBD1; v_gene: TRBV5-6; CDR3nt: TGTGCCAGCAGCTCGACAGGGCAGGGGGATGAAAAACTGTTTTTT; CDR3aa: CASSSTGQGDEKLFF
abundance: NA; j_gene: TRBJ1-5; d_gene: TRBD1; v_gene: TRBV27; CDR3nt: TGTGCCAGCCATCAGGGGGCATATAGCAATCAGCCCCAGCATTTT; CDR3aa: CASHQGAYSNQPQHF
abundance: NA; j_gene: TRBJ1-5; d_gene: TRBD1; v_gene: TRBV4-2; CDR3nt: TGTGCCAGCAGCCAACGGGGGACAGGGGGAACAGGTCAGCCCCAGCATTTT; CDR3aa: CASSQRGTGGTGQPQHF
abundance: NA; j_gene: TRBJ2-7; d_gene: TRBD2; v_gene: TRBV27; CDR3nt: TGTGCCAGCAGTCCGGGACTAGCTATATACGAGCAGTACTTC; CDR3aa: CASSPGLAIYEQYF